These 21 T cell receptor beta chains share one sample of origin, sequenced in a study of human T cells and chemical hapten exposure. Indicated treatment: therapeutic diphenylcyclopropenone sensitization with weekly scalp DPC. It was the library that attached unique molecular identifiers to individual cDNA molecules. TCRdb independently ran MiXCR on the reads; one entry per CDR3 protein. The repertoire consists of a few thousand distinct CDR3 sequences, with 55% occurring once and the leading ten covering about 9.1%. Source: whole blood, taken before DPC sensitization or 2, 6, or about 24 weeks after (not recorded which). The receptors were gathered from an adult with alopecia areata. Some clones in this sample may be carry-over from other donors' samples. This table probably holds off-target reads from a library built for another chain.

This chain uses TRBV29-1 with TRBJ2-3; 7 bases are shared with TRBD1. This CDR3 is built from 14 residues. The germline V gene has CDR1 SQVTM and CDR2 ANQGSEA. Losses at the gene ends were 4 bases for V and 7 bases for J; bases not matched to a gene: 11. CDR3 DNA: TGCAGCGTTGCCTTCGGGACAGTGTCAAATACGCAGTATTTT. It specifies CSVAFGTVSNTQYF.

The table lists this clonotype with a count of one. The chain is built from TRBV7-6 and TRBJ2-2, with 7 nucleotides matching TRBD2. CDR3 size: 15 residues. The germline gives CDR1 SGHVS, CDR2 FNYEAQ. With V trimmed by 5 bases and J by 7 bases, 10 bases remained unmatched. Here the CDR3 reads CASSPRGGLSGELFF. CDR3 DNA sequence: TGTGCCAGCAGCCCCCGGGGAGGGCTAAGCGGGGAGCTGTTTTTT. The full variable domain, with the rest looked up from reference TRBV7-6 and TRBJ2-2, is GAGVSQSPRYKVTKRGQDVALRCDPISGHVSLYWYRQALGQGPEFLTYFNYEAQQDKSGLPNDRFSAERPEGSISTLTIQRTEQRDSAMYRCASSPRGGLSGELFFGEGSRLTVL.

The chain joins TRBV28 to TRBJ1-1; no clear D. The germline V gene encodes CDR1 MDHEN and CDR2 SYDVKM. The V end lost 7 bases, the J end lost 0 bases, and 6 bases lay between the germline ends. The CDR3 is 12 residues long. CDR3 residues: CASKTVNTEAFF. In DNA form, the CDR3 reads TGTGCCAGCAAGACCGTGAACACTGAAGCTTTCTTT.

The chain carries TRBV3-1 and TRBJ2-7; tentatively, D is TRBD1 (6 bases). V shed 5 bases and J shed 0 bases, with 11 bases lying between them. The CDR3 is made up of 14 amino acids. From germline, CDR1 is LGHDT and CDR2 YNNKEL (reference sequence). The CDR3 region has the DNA TGTGCCAGCAGCACCCGACAGGACTCCTACGAGCAGTACTTC. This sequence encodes CASSTRQDSYEQYF.

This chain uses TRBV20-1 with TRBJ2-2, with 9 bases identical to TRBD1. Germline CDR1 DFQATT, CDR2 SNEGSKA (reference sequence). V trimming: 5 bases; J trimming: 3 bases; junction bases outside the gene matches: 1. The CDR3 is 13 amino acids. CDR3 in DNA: TGCAGTGCTCGACAGGGGGACACCGGGGAGCTGTTTTTT. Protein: CSARQGDTGELFF.

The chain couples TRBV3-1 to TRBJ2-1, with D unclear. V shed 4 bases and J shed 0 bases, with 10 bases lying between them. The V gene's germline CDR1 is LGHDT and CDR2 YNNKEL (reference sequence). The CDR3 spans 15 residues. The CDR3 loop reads CASSPSALSYNEQFF. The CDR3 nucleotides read TGTGCCAGCAGCCCTTCGGCCCTCTCCTACAATGAGCAGTTCTTC.

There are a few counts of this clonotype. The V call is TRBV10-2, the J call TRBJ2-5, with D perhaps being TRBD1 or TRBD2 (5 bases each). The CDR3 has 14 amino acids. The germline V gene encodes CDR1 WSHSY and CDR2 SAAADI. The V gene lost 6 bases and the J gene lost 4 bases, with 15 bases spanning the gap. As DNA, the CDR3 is TGCGCCAGCAGAAACTTCGGGGCTACAGAGACCCAGTACTTC. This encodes CASRNFGATETQYF.

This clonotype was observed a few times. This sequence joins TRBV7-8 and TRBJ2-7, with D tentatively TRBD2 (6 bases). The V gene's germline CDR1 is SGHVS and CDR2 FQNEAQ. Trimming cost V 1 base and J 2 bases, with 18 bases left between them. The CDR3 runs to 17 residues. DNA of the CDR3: TGTGCCAGCAGCTTAGGATTCAGCGGGCCGCGACCCTACGAGCAGTACTTC. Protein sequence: CASSLGFSGPRPYEQYF. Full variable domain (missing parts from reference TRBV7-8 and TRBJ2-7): GAGVSQSPRYKVAKRGQDVALRCDPISGHVSLFWYQQALGQGPEFLTYFQNEAQLDKSGLPSDRFFAERPEGSVSTLKIQRTQQEDSAVYLCASSLGFSGPRPYEQYFGPGTRLTVT.

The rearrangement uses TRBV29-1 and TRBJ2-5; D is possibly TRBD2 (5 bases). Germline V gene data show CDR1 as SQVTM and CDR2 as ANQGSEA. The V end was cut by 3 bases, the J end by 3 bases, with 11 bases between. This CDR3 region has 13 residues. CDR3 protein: CSVERVAKETQYF. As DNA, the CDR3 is TGCAGCGTTGAGAGGGTAGCGAAAGAGACCCAGTACTTC. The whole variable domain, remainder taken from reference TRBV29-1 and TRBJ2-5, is SAVISQKPSRDICQRGTSLTIQCQVDSQVTMMFWYRQQPGQSLTLIATANQGSEATYESGFVIDKFPISRPNLTFSTLTVSNMSPEDSSIYLCSVERVAKETQYFGPGTRLLVL.

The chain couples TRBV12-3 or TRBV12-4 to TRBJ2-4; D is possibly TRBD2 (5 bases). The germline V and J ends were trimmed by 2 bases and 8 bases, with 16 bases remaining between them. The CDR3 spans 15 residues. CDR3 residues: CASSLIGPPEDIQYF. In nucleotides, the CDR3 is TGTGCCAGCAGTTTAATAGGGCCCCCGGAGGACATTCAGTACTTC.

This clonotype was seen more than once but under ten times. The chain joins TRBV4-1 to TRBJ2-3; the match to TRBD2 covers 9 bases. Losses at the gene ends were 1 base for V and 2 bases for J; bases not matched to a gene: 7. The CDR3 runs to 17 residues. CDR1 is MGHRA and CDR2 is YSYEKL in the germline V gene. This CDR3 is CASSQARLAGSTDTQYF. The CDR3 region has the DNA TGCGCCAGCAGCCAAGCGAGGCTAGCGGGGTCCACAGATACGCAGTATTTT.

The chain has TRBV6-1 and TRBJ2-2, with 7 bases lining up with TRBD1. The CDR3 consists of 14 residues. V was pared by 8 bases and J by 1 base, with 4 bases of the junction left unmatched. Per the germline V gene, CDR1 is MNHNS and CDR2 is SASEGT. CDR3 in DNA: TGTGCCAGCTCTAGGACAGGGAACACCGGGGAGCTGTTTTTT. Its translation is CASSRTGNTGELFF.

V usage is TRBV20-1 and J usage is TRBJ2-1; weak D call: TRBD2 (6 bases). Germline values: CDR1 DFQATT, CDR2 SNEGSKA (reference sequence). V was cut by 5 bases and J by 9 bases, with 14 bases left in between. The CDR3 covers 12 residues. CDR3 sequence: CSAYPGLVEQFF. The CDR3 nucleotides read TGCAGTGCTTACCCGGGACTTGTTGAGCAGTTCTTC.

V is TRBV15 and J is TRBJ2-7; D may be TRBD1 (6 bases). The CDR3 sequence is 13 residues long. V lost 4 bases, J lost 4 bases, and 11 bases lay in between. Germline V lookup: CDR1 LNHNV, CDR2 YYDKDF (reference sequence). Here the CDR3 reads CATSTGQGYEQYF. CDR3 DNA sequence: TGTGCCACCAGCACGGGGCAGGGGTACGAGCAGTACTTC. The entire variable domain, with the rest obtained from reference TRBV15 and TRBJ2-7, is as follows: DAMVIQNPRYQVTQFGKPVTLSCSQTLNHNVMYWYQQKSSQAPKLLFHYYDKDFNNEADTPDNFQSRRPNTSFCFLDIRSPGLGDTAMYLCATSTGQGYEQYFGPGTRLTVT.

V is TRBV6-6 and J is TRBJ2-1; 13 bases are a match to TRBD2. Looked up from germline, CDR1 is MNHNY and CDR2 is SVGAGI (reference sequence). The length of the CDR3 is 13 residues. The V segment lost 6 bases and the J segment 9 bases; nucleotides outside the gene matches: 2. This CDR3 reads CASSGLAGVEQFF. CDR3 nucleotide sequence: TGTGCCAGCAGCGGACTAGCGGGAGTTGAGCAGTTCTTC.

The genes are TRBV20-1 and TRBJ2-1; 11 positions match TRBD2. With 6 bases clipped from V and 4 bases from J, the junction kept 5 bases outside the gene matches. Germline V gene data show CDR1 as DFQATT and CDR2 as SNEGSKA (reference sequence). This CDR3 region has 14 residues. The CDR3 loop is CSAETSGTYNEQFF. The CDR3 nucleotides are TGCAGTGCAGAGACTAGCGGGACATACAATGAGCAGTTCTTC.

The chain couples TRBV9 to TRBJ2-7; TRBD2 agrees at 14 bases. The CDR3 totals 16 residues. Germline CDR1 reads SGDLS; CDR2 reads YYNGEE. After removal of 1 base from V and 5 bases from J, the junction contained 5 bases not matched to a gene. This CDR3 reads CASSVMGGLAGDEQYF. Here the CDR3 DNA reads TGTGCCAGCAGCGTAATGGGGGGACTAGCGGGAGACGAGCAGTACTTC. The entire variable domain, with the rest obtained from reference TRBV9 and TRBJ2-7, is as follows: DSGVTQTPKHLITATGQRVTLRCSPRSGDLSVYWYQQSLDQGLQFLIQYYNGEERAKGNILERFSAQQFPDLHSELNLSSLELGDSALYFCASSVMGGLAGDEQYFGPGTRLTVT.

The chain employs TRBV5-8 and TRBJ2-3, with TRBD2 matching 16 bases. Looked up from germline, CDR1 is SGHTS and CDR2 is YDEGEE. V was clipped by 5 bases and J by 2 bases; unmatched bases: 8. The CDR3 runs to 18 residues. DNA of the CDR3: TGTGCCAGCAGATCCGGGACTAGCGGGAGGGCGTTCACAGATACGCAGTATTTT. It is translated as CASRSGTSGRAFTDTQYF. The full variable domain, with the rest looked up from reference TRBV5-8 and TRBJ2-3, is EAGVTQSPTHLIKTRGQQATLRCSPISGHTSVYWYQQALGLGLQFLLWYDEGEERNRGNFPPRFSGRQFPNYSSELNVNALELEDSALYLCASRSGTSGRAFTDTQYFGPGTRLTVL.

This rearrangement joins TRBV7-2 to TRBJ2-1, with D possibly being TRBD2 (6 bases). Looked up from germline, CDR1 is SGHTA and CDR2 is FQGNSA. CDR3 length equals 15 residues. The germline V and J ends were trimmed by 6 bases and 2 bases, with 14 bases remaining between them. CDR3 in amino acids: CASSPTSRTYNEQFF. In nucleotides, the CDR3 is TGTGCCAGCAGTCCAACTAGCAGGACCTACAATGAGCAGTTCTTC.

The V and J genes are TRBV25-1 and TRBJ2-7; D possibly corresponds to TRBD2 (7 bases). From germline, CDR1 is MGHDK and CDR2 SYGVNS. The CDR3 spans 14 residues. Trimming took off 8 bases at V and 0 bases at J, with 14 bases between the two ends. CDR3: CASARGALSYEQYF. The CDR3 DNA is TGTGCCAGCGCCCGGGGGGCCCTCTCCTACGAGCAGTACTTC.

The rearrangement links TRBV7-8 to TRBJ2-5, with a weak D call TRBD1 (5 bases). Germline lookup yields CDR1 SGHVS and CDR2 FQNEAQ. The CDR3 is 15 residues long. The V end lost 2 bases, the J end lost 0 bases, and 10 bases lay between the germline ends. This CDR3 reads CASSLSPGNQETQYF. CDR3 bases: TGTGCCAGCAGCTTAAGTCCAGGGAACCAAGAGACCCAGTACTTC.